The 25 T cell receptor beta chains given below trace back to one sample, sequenced in a study of shared clonotypes between healthy human individuals. Assay used: immunoSEQ multiplex PCR; TCRdb lists only in-frame clones, some missing. This table holds approximately 1.1 million clones, more than 75% found once. Sample: memory CD4+ T cells from PBMCs. Described subset: CD45RA-negative fraction. The receptors originated from a young man in good health. Some clones in this sample may be carry-over from other donors' samples.

This chain connects TRBV28 to TRBJ2-1; 9 nucleotides line up with TRBD1. The V segment lost 7 bases and the J segment 3 bases; nucleotides outside the gene matches: 25. The V gene's germline CDR1 is MDHEN and CDR2 SYDVKM. This CDR3 spans 21 amino acids. The CDR3 DNA reads as TGTGCCAGCACCGGGCTAACACAGGGGGCGCCGCGGGCGGACTTCTACAATGAGCAGTTCTTC. This encodes CASTGLTQGAPRADFYNEQFF.

The V gene is TRBV4-1, the J gene TRBJ2-3, with D possibly being TRBD2 (6 bases). Trimming left V 5 bases short and J 0 bases short, with 15 bases between. CDR1 MGHRA and CDR2 YSYEKL come from the germline V gene. The CDR3 contains 16 residues. CDR3 loop: CASSALRGLSTDTQYF. In DNA form, the CDR3 reads TGCGCCAGCAGCGCCCTGAGGGGACTCAGCACAGATACGCAGTATTTT.

The chain is built from TRBV5-4 and TRBJ2-7, with TRBD1 matching 9 bases. From germline, CDR1 is SGHNT and CDR2 YYREEE (reference sequence). Trimming took 4 bases from V and 4 from J; bases not matched to a gene: 9. The CDR3 length is 15 residues. In nucleotides, the CDR3 is TGTGCCAGCAGCGAGCCGGGACAGGGAGGTTACGAGCAGTACTTC. Protein: CASSEPGQGGYEQYF.

This clone was detected once. This chain uses TRBV7-3 with TRBJ2-1; the D gene is possibly TRBD1 (6 bases). The CDR3 contains 14 residues. Trimming took off 4 bases at V and 5 bases at J, with 12 bases between the two ends. The germline gives CDR1 SGHTA, CDR2 FQGTGA. DNA of the CDR3: TGTGCCAGCAGCTCTGGGACATACAACAATGAGCAGTTCTTC. It translates to CASSSGTYNNEQFF. The full variable domain, with the rest looked up from reference TRBV7-3 and TRBJ2-1, is GAGVSQTPSNKVTEKGKYVELRCDPISGHTALYWYRQSLGQGPEFLIYFQGTGAADDSGLPNDRFFAVRPEGSVSTLKIQRTERGDSAVYLCASSSGTYNNEQFFGPGTRLTVL.

This clone appeared a few times. The chain combines TRBV7-3 with TRBJ2-2; TRBD2 agrees at 13 bases. V shed 5 bases and J 2 bases; nucleotides not matched to a gene: 11. From germline, CDR1 is SGHTA and CDR2 FQGTGA. This CDR3 is built from 19 residues. The CDR3 protein is CASSLRGMGLAGNTGELFF. The CDR3, as DNA: TGTGCCAGCAGCCTCCGAGGAATGGGACTAGCGGGAAACACCGGGGAGCTGTTTTTT.

This chain's CDR3 is CASSLDPPTTYEQYF. CDR3 coding DNA: TGTGCCAGCAGTTTAGACCCACCCACCACCTACGAGCAGTACTTC. This chain joins TRBV28 and TRBJ2-7; D gene uncertain. Germline loops: CDR1 MDHEN, CDR2 SYDVKM. This CDR3 comprises 15 residues. Between the trimmed V and J ends, which lost 2 bases and 2 bases, there was a span of 13 bases.

The chain is built from TRBV5-1 and TRBJ1-2; the D gene is possibly TRBD1 (5 bases). CDR1 and CDR2 from the germline V gene are SGHRS and YFSETQ. The CDR3 length is 14 residues. V shed 3 bases and J shed 8 bases, with 17 bases lying between them. This CDR3 reads CASSSSRDWGGYTF. For the CDR3, the DNA is TGCGCCAGCAGCTCCTCCCGGGACTGGGGCGGCTACACCTTC. The full variable domain, rest sourced from reference TRBV5-1 and TRBJ1-2, is KAGVTQTPRYLIKTRGQQVTLSCSPISGHRSVSWYQQTPGQGLQFLFEYFSETQRNKGNFPGRFSGRQFSNSRSEMNVSTLELGDSALYLCASSSSRDWGGYTFGSGTRLTVV.

This clone occurred a few times. This CDR3 is missing its conserved last phenylalanine or tryptophan, likely due to a read error. No DNA is shown, since the ends of the CDR3 on it are uncertain; the CDR3 is the one TCRdb lists. This CDR3 is CSVDGQWR. J is TRBJ1-1 and V is TRBV29-1; TRBD1 reflects the table's D call only, with no check against the DNA. The germline gives CDR1 SQVTM, CDR2 ANQGSEA. The CDR3 contains 8 residues when both ends are counted.

Comments on this clone: This sample includes further DNA sequences coding for the same CDR3. The chain employs TRBV5-1 and TRBJ2-5; D is perhaps TRBD1 or TRBD2 (6 bases each). From germline, CDR1 is SGHRS and CDR2 YFSETQ. This CDR3 has 14 amino acids. V was trimmed by 4 bases and J by 1 base, leaving 11 bases between them. Here the CDR3 DNA reads TGCGCCAGCAGCCCACAGGGACTCCAAGAGACCCAGTACTTC. Residues: CASSPQGLQETQYF.

V and J are TRBV5-8 and TRBJ2-3; D gene uncertain. The CDR3 has 15 amino acids. V was clipped by 4 bases and J by 0 bases, with 12 bases between them. Germline V lookup: CDR1 SGHTS, CDR2 YDEGEE. DNA for the CDR3: TGTGCCAGCAGCCATCGTTTAACTAGCACAGATACGCAGTATTTT. Its protein is CASSHRLTSTDTQYF.

J is TRBJ1-2 and V is TRBV28; D remains unclear. The CDR3 contains 13 residues. The ends were cut back, 5 bases at V and 8 bases at J, with 15 bases in the middle. The V gene's germline CDR1 is MDHEN and CDR2 SYDVKM. The CDR3 sequence is CASSPIPGYGYTF. The DNA for the CDR3 is TGTGCCAGCAGTCCAATCCCGGGGTACGGCTACACCTTC.

This sequence joins TRBV5-4 and TRBJ2-7; 9 nucleotides align to TRBD2. The J segment lost 2 bases and the V segment lost 5 bases, leaving 11 bases of the junction unmatched. The length of the CDR3 is 16 residues. Germline lookup yields CDR1 SGHNT and CDR2 YYREEE (reference sequence). The CDR3 here is CASSPGGVAGAYEQYF. CDR3 sequence (DNA): TGTGCCAGCAGTCCGGGAGGAGTAGCGGGGGCCTACGAGCAGTACTTC.

This chain connects TRBV18 to TRBJ2-5; D is unresolved. The CDR3 totals 13 residues. Germline V gives CDR1 KGHSH, CDR2 LQKENI. The V and J ends lost 5 bases and 3 bases respectively, with 10 bases between them. For the CDR3, the DNA is TGTGCCAGCTCATCAGACATAGAAGAGACCCAGTACTTC. It yields the protein CASSSDIEETQYF. Complete variable domain (other parts from reference TRBV18 and TRBJ2-5): NAGVMQNPRHLVRRRGQEARLRCSPMKGHSHVYWYRQLPEEGLKFMVYLQKENIIDESGMPKERFSAEFPKEGPSILRIQQVVRGDSAAYFCASSSDIEETQYFGPGTRLLVL.

The chain joins TRBV4-1 to TRBJ2-3; tentatively, D is TRBD1 (5 bases). The CDR3 consists of 14 residues. Germline V gene lookup returns CDR1 MGHRA and CDR2 YSYEKL. V was pared by 4 bases and J by 3 bases, with 11 bases between. This CDR3 reads CASSPPAGTDTQYF. The CDR3 DNA follows: TGCGCCAGCAGCCCGCCGGCAGGGACAGATACGCAGTATTTT.

The chain uses TRBV4-2 and TRBJ2-2; the D gene is possibly TRBD2 (7 bases). CDR3 size: 17 residues. Per the germline V gene, CDR1 is LGHNA and CDR2 is YNFKEQ. With 0 bases removed from V and 6 bases from J, the gap between germline ends came to 17 bases. CDR3 bases: TGTGCCAGCAGCCAAGACCACGCCCAGGGGAGGGCCGGGGAGCTGTTTTTT. It specifies CASSQDHAQGRAGELFF.

The chain links TRBV30 to TRBJ2-7; 12 positions match TRBD2. Germline CDR1 is GTSNPN and CDR2 is SVGIG (reference sequence). Trimming took 2 bases from V and 3 from J; bases not matched to a gene: 8. The CDR3 spans 16 residues. CDR3: CAWSKTSGSRFYEQYF. Written as DNA, the CDR3 is TGTGCCTGGAGTAAGACTAGCGGGAGCAGGTTCTACGAGCAGTACTTC.

J is TRBJ1-5 and V is TRBV7-2; D is unresolved. The CDR3 totals 13 residues. CDR1 is SGHTA and CDR2 is FQGNSA in the germline V gene. V was cut by 4 bases and J by 6 bases, with 10 bases left in between. The CDR3 region has the DNA TGTGCCAGCAGCTCGGAGGGCCGTCAGCCCCAGCATTTT. Translated: CASSSEGRQPQHF.

The chain joins TRBV10-2 to TRBJ2-1, with 10 bases fitting TRBD2. This CDR3 has 16 amino acids. CDR1 and CDR2 from the germline V gene are WSHSY and SAAADI. V lost 5 bases and J lost 7; bases outside the gene matches: 11. CDR3 DNA sequence: TGCGCCAGCAGTTCCGCCTCTAGCGGGAGTAGGAATGAGCAGTTCTTC. Amino acid sequence: CASSSASSGSRNEQFF.

The genes are TRBV6-5 and TRBJ2-3, with 7 nucleotides matching TRBD1. CDR1 and CDR2 from the germline V gene are MNHEY and SVGAGI. The length of the CDR3 is 16 residues. Losses at the gene ends were 2 bases for V and 0 bases for J; bases not matched to a gene: 5. CDR3 region: CASSYKGGRSTDTQYF. Here the CDR3 DNA reads TGTGCCAGCAGTTACAAAGGGGGCCGTAGCACAGATACGCAGTATTTT.

This chain links TRBV4-2 with TRBJ2-1; D perhaps matches TRBD1 (5 bases). Germline assignment: CDR1 LGHNA and CDR2 YNFKEQ. The length of the CDR3 is 13 residues. The germline V and J ends were trimmed by 4 bases and 5 bases, with 9 bases remaining between them. The CDR3 coding sequence is TGTGCCAGCAGCCTCGACAGCCACAATGAGCAGTTCTTC. It specifies CASSLDSHNEQFF.

The rearrangement joins TRBV2 to TRBJ2-3; D may be TRBD2 (5 bases). Between the trimmed V and J ends, which lost 5 bases and 0 bases, there was a span of 12 bases. CDR1 SNHLY and CDR2 FYNNEI come from the germline V gene. This CDR3 comprises 15 residues. CDR3 protein: CASSRTRPSTDTQYF. For the CDR3, the DNA is TGTGCCAGCAGTAGAACTAGGCCCAGCACAGATACGCAGTATTTT.

This clone was picked up a small number of times. The V call is TRBV28, the J call TRBJ1-2; 7 bases are a match to TRBD1. The CDR3 runs 15 residues. V shed 2 bases and J 8 bases; nucleotides not matched to a gene: 11. In germline, CDR1 is MDHEN, CDR2 SYDVKM. In DNA, the CDR3 is TGTGCCAGCAGTTTAGGGGCAGACAGGGCTAACGGCTACACCTTC. Translating it yields CASSLGADRANGYTF.

This clone was seen a handful of times. The V gene is TRBV7-2, the J gene TRBJ2-5, with D possibly matching TRBD1 (6 bases). V lost 1 base to trimming and J lost 2 bases, with 14 bases between them. This CDR3 contains 16 residues. CDR1 and CDR2 from the germline V gene are SGHTA and FQGNSA. CDR3 nucleotide sequence: TGTGCCAGCAGCTTAGTTACCGGGACACAACAAGAGACCCAGTACTTC. This encodes CASSLVTGTQQETQYF.

This rearrangement joins TRBV11-2 to TRBJ1-2, with 8 positions matching TRBD1. Germline V gene sequence: CDR1 SGHAT, CDR2 FQNNGV. The V and J ends lost 3 bases and 2 bases, in that order; junction bases with no gene match: 11. The CDR3 has 17 amino acids. In DNA form, the CDR3 reads TGTGCCAGCAGCTTTCCTACCTCGGACAGGGCGAACTATGGCTACACCTTC. Residues: CASSFPTSDRANYGYTF.

The V call is TRBV5-3, the J call TRBJ2-7; the match to TRBD2 covers 7 bases. TRBV5-3 is an open reading frame whose function is uncertain. The CDR3 loop spans 13 amino acids. The trim removed 4 bases at V and 4 bases at J, leaving 5 bases unmatched. CDR3 region: CARSRGLPYEQYF. CDR3 bases: TGTGCCAGAAGCCGGGGACTACCATACGAGCAGTACTTC.